One sample yielded the 6 T cell receptor beta chains listed below, sequenced in a study of blood T cell repertoires in COVID-19 (dated by TCRdb to 2020 to 2021). Library prep was done by the immunoSEQ multiplex PCR assay. TCRdb's version of the immuneACCESS table is confined to in-frame rearrangements and falls short of the full clone set. An unresolved V gene accounts for under half of the shortfall where checked; the remainder is of unknown origin. For this sample there are about 100,000 clones; over 75% appear just once. Of the sample, around 20% falls within the top ten clones. Sequencing input: peripheral blood. These receptors were collected from a human donor in a cohort sampled during active COVID-19.

The chain carries TRBV6-6 and TRBJ1-6; D uncertain. Germline V lookup: CDR1 MNHNY, CDR2 SVGAGI (reference sequence). The V gene lost 7 bases and the J gene lost 5 bases, with 12 bases spanning the gap. The CDR3 runs 14 residues. The CDR3 DNA follows: TGTGCCAGCAAGACGGCTCAGGATAATTCACCCCTCCACTTT. It translates to CASKTAQDNSPLHF.

J is TRBJ2-3 and V is TRBV7-8; TRBD1 agrees at 7 bases. This CDR3 has 15 amino acids. The V and J ends lost 6 bases and 3 bases, in that order; junction bases with no gene match: 9. The germline V gene encodes CDR1 SGHVS and CDR2 FQNEAQ. The CDR3 is CASRQGSLGTDTQYF. The CDR3 DNA reads TGTGCCAGCAGACAGGGGAGTTTAGGTACAGATACGCAGTATTTT.

This rearrangement joins TRBV19 to TRBJ1-6; 7 bases are shared with TRBD1. The ends lost 9 bases at V and 7 bases at J; junction bases unmatched: 6. CDR3 length: 13 amino acids. Germline values: CDR1 LNHDA, CDR2 SQIVND (reference sequence). This chain's CDR3 is CARSDRENSPLHF. In DNA, the CDR3 is TGTGCCAGATCCGACAGGGAGAATTCACCCCTCCACTTT.

This clone was counted a few times. The chain recombines TRBV7-2 with TRBJ2-7; D ambiguous. From germline, CDR1 is SGHTA and CDR2 FQGNSA. This CDR3 comprises 13 residues. V lost 1 base and J lost 5, with 9 bases in between. DNA for the CDR3: TGTGCCAGCAGCTTAGTTCCCCCGGACGAGCAGTACTTC. This translates into CASSLVPPDEQYF.

V usage is TRBV28 and J usage is TRBJ2-3, with 10 bases aligning to TRBD2. After removal of 6 bases from V and 3 bases from J, the junction contained 9 bases not matched to a gene. This CDR3 comprises 16 residues. In germline, CDR1 is MDHEN, CDR2 SYDVKM. CDR3 amino acids: CASRSLASGSTDTQYF. DNA of the CDR3: TGTGCCAGCAGGAGTCTGGCTAGCGGGAGTACAGATACGCAGTATTTT.

The V call is TRBV28, the J call TRBJ2-7, with 7 bases that match TRBD1. Germline V gene data show CDR1 as MDHEN and CDR2 as SYDVKM. V was clipped by 4 bases and J by 2 bases; unmatched bases: 20. The CDR3 sequence is 19 residues long. The CDR3 region has the DNA TGTGCCAGCAGTTCGCCGGGCCCCCTAGGGGGCTCGGGGACCTACGAGCAGTACTTC. Translating it yields CASSSPGPLGGSGTYEQYF.